These 29 T cell receptor beta chains were sequenced from one sample in a study of T cells after yellow fever vaccination. Each CDR3 protein is one row after TCRdb ran MiXCR on the 5' RACE reads. Of some 250,000 distinct CDR3 sequences in the sample, roughly 7.2% were seen once. Specimen: CD4+ T cells sorted from PBMCs, collected 15 days after the yellow fever booster vaccination. The receptor set was obtained from a young man who received the YFV17D yellow fever vaccine.

V usage is TRBV3-1 and J usage is TRBJ1-4, with TRBD1 matching over 7 bases. The CDR3 is 12 residues long. With 1 base clipped from V and 16 bases from J, the junction kept 6 bases outside the gene matches. The germline V gene encodes CDR1 LGHDT and CDR2 YNNKEL (reference sequence). CDR3 DNA sequence: TGTGCCAGCAGCCAAGCCGCAGGGGACAGGTTTTTT. Its translation is CASSQAAGDRFF.

The table lists this clonotype with many counts. The rearrangement uses TRBV10-3 and TRBJ2-5; D not resolved. The germline V and J ends were trimmed by 3 bases and 5 bases, with 4 bases remaining between them. Germline CDR1 and CDR2: ENHRY and SYGVKD. The CDR3 is 11 amino acids. The CDR3 spells CAISERETQYF. DNA of the CDR3: TGTGCCATCAGTGAACGGGAGACCCAGTACTTC.

The rearrangement uses TRBV23-1 and TRBJ2-7; D might be TRBD1 (5 bases). TRBV23-1 is noted as an ORF with a role that remains uncertain. Between the trimmed V and J ends, which lost 4 bases and 1 base, there was a span of 11 bases. This CDR3 is 14 amino acids long. The CDR3 bases are TGCGCCAGCAGTCGAAGGGGTCTGTCCTACGAGCAGTACTTC. As protein: CASSRRGLSYEQYF.

The sample holds many counts of this clonotype. The chain has TRBV4-1 and TRBJ2-1; D remains ambiguous. The CDR3 is 12 residues long. The V gene's germline CDR1 is MGHRA and CDR2 YSYEKL. V was pared by 3 bases and J by 12 bases, with 12 bases between. CDR3 sequence reads: CASSQALAPQFF. The CDR3 DNA reads as TGCGCCAGCAGCCAGGCTCTTGCCCCGCAGTTCTTC.

V and J are TRBV5-1 and TRBJ2-5; D possibly corresponds to TRBD2 (7 bases). The CDR3 has 14 amino acids. V was pared by 3 bases and J by 4 bases, with 13 bases between. Germline V lookup: CDR1 SGHRS, CDR2 YFSETQ. CDR3: CASSSSGTRETQYF. The CDR3, as DNA: TGCGCCAGCAGCTCGAGCGGGACAAGAGAGACCCAGTACTTC.

This clonotype was found many times. The chain employs TRBV20-1 and TRBJ2-1, with D perhaps matching TRBD2 (6 bases). The germline V and J ends were trimmed by 3 bases and 9 bases, with 15 bases remaining between them. Germline V gene sequence: CDR1 DFQATT, CDR2 SNEGSKA (reference sequence). This CDR3 spans 13 amino acids. The DNA for the CDR3 is TGCAGTGCTAGGACTAGAGGCGGGTTTGAGCAGTTCTTC. Its translation is CSARTRGGFEQFF.

This clonotype was counted only a few times. The rearrangement links TRBV5-4 to TRBJ2-7; TRBD1 agrees at 7 bases. V dropped 4 bases and J dropped 5; count of bases not matched to a gene: 12. The CDR3 length is 15 residues. Germline V gene data show CDR1 as SGHNT and CDR2 as YYREEE (reference sequence). CDR3 in DNA: TGTGCCAGCAGCCTGACAGGGAGTGGGAGCCACGAGCAGTACTTC. Amino acids: CASSLTGSGSHEQYF. The full variable domain, in which reference TRBV5-4 and TRBJ2-7 provide the parts outside the CDR3, is ETGVTQSPTHLIKTRGQQVTLRCSSQSGHNTVSWYQQALGQGPQFIFQYYREEENGRGNFPPRFSGLQFPNYSSELNVNALELDDSALYLCASSLTGSGSHEQYFGPGTRLTVT.

This clonotype was recorded many times. V usage is TRBV29-1 and J usage is TRBJ1-2; TRBD1 agrees at 7 bases. CDR3 length: 11 amino acids. V trimming: 8 bases; J trimming: 7 bases; junction bases outside the gene matches: 7. Germline assignment: CDR1 SQVTM and CDR2 ANQGSEA. The CDR3 bases are TGCAGCACCGTCACAGGGGCTGGCTACACCTTC. Amino acid sequence: CSTVTGAGYTF.

This clonotype appeared a few times. This rearrangement joins TRBV7-2 to TRBJ2-3; tentatively, D is TRBD1 or TRBD2 (5 bases each). Deletions cut 4 bases from V and 4 bases from J, with 6 bases between. The germline CDR1 and CDR2 sequences are SGHTA and FQGNSA. The CDR3 contains 12 residues. CDR3 loop: CASSWDPDTQYF. In nucleotides, the CDR3 is TGTGCCAGCAGCTGGGACCCAGATACGCAGTATTTT.

The chain uses TRBV24-1 and TRBJ1-2; D not certain. Germline-derived CDR1 and CDR2 are KGHDR and SFDVKD. V gave up 3 bases and J gave up 0 bases, with 4 bases separating them. The CDR3 totals 13 residues. This CDR3 is CATSDGPNYGYTF. CDR3 coding DNA: TGTGCCACCAGTGATGGGCCTAACTATGGCTACACCTTC.

This clonotype was observed a few times. V is TRBV20-1 and J is TRBJ2-7; D is undetermined. V was clipped by 1 base and J by 2 bases, with 6 bases between them. The CDR3 is made up of 12 amino acids. CDR1 and CDR2 from the germline V gene are DFQATT and SNEGSKA (reference sequence). CDR3 bases: TGCAGTGCTAGAGGGGGTCCCTACGAGCAGTACTTC. Its protein product is CSARGGPYEQYF.

CDR3: CSAMRTGPSGQSQHF. DNA for the CDR3: TGCAGTGCTATGAGGACAGGGCCCTCGGGACAGTCCCAGCATTTT. This chain uses TRBV20-1 with TRBJ1-5, with 8 bases lining up with TRBD1. CDR1 is DFQATT, CDR2 SNEGSKA, per germline (reference sequence). After removal of 4 bases from V and 11 bases from J, the junction contained 16 bases not matched to a gene. This CDR3 contains 15 residues.

This clonotype was detected only a few times. J is TRBJ1-2 and V is TRBV5-1; D is ambiguous. This CDR3 has 14 residues. Deletions cut 2 bases from V and 5 bases from J, with 13 bases between. Germline V gene lookup returns CDR1 SGHRS and CDR2 YFSETQ. The CDR3 reads CASSLSLPEYGYTF. In DNA form, the CDR3 reads TGCGCCAGCAGCTTAAGCCTACCCGAATATGGCTACACCTTC.

This chain links TRBV5-6 with TRBJ2-7; D gene ambiguous. The V end lost 0 bases, the J end lost 3 bases, and 10 bases lay between the germline ends. Looked up from germline, CDR1 is SGHDT and CDR2 is YYEEEE. The CDR3 is 14 amino acids. The chain's CDR3 is CASSLDVTNYEQYF. The DNA for the CDR3 is TGTGCCAGCAGCTTGGATGTCACAAACTACGAGCAGTACTTC.

This clonotype was observed at least ten times. The chain joins TRBV7-2 to TRBJ2-7, with no clear D. The germline V gene has CDR1 SGHTA and CDR2 FQGNSA. The V gene lost 2 bases and the J gene lost 6 bases, with 14 bases spanning the gap. There are 14 residues in the CDR3. The CDR3 DNA follows: TGTGCCAGCAGCTTATCCCGACTCCCGGGCGAGCAGTACTTC. The encoded protein is CASSLSRLPGEQYF.

The sample holds many counts of this clonotype. V gene TRBV10-2 combines with J gene TRBJ2-7; 7 positions match TRBD1. Losses at the gene ends were 11 bases for V and 3 bases for J; bases not matched to a gene: 4. The V gene's germline CDR1 is WSHSY and CDR2 SAAADI. This CDR3 has 11 amino acids. The chain's CDR3 is CAAGTDYEQYF. The CDR3 bases are TGCGCCGCTGGGACAGACTACGAGCAGTACTTC.

This clonotype was seen at least ten times. V usage is TRBV12-3 or TRBV12-4 and J usage is TRBJ1-6, with D uncertain. The germline V and J ends were trimmed by 6 bases and 9 bases, with 12 bases remaining between them. This CDR3 has 13 amino acids. DNA of the CDR3: TGTGCCAGCAGCTGGGGATTTGCTTCACCCCTCCACTTT. It is translated as CASSWGFASPLHF.

This clonotype was observed many times. This rearrangement joins TRBV12-3 or TRBV12-4 to TRBJ2-5; D not certain. The CDR3 contains 15 residues. The germline V and J ends were trimmed by 5 bases and 1 base, with 14 bases remaining between them. The CDR3 DNA is TGTGCCAGCAGTCCCCAGTTGGTAGGCCAAGAGACCCAGTACTTC. It encodes CASSPQLVGQETQYF.

On this clonotype: Lacking the conserved final phenylalanine or tryptophan, this CDR3 likely reflects a read error. The chain links TRBV12-3 or TRBV12-4 to TRBJ2-7; no clear D gene. The V end was cut by 5 bases, the J end by 4 bases, with 15 bases between. The CDR3 is 14 residues long. The CDR3 loop reads CASSVEDGRYEQYL. CDR3 DNA sequence: TGTGCCAGCAGTGTCGAGGACGGGCGTTACGAGCAGTACTTA.

The chain is built from TRBV6-5 and TRBJ2-7; 8 bases match TRBD1. Germline V lookup: CDR1 MNHEY, CDR2 SVGAGI. The V segment lost 4 bases and the J segment 3 bases; nucleotides outside the gene matches: 8. The CDR3 is made up of 15 amino acids. This CDR3 is CASSFRDRSFYEQYF. The CDR3 nucleotides are TGTGCCAGCAGTTTCCGGGACAGGTCTTTCTACGAGCAGTACTTC.

At least ten counts were recorded for this clonotype. The chain carries TRBV5-1 and TRBJ2-7; TRBD1 is a possible D gene (7 bases). Germline CDR1 reads SGHRS; CDR2 reads YFSETQ. The V gene lost 3 bases and the J gene lost 4 bases, with 17 bases spanning the gap. CDR3 length: 15 residues. Here the CDR3 DNA reads TGCGCCAGCAGCTATAACGGAGGGGGCGGGTACGAGCAGTACTTC. Amino acid sequence: CASSYNGGGGYEQYF.

This clonotype was detected a few times. The genes are TRBV4-3 and TRBJ2-1, with 12 nucleotides matching TRBD2. The CDR3 runs to 20 residues. V shed 2 bases, J shed 3 bases, and the junction held 14 bases outside the gene matches. Germline assignment: CDR1 LGHNA and CDR2 YSLEER. The CDR3 sequence is CASSQSLRILAGGGYNEQFF. CDR3 DNA sequence: TGCGCCAGCAGCCAATCCCTAAGAATCCTAGCGGGAGGGGGCTACAATGAGCAGTTCTTC.

This clonotype was recorded at least ten times. At one end the junction does not follow the germline gene, possibly because of a read error. The J gene is TRBJ2-7, the V gene TRBV6-5; 14 positions match TRBD2. The CDR3 is 13 amino acids. Germline V gene sequence: CDR1 MNHEY, CDR2 SVGAGI. CDR3 sequence (DNA): TGCGCCGGGACTAGCGGGAGAAGGGACGAGCAGTACTTC. Encoded protein: CAGTSGRRDEQYF.

This clonotype was counted only a few times. The J gene is TRBJ2-7, the V gene TRBV7-2; 8 nucleotides agree with TRBD2. This CDR3 is 14 amino acids long. The V gene's germline CDR1 is SGHTA and CDR2 FQGNSA. The junction had 5 bases not matched to a gene; V was cut back by 5 bases and J by 2 bases. CDR3: CASSPLAGPYEQYF. CDR3 nucleotide sequence: TGTGCCAGCAGCCCCCTAGCGGGCCCCTACGAGCAGTACTTC.

This clonotype was picked up many times. The rearrangement uses TRBV9 and TRBJ2-1; D is ambiguous. V lost 4 bases, J lost 6 bases, and 8 bases lay in between. CDR1 is SGDLS, CDR2 YYNGEE, per germline. The CDR3 is 12 residues long. The CDR3 nucleotides read TGTGCCAGCAGCCGTGGTATCAATGAGCAGTTCTTC. Translating it yields CASSRGINEQFF.

The genes are TRBV6-5 and TRBJ2-3; D is possibly TRBD2 (6 bases). This CDR3 has 17 residues. Trimming pared 0 bases from V and 0 bases from J, leaving 13 bases between. Germline V lookup: CDR1 MNHEY, CDR2 SVGAGI. CDR3 amino acids: CASSYSRRGASTDTQYF. CDR3 nucleotides: TGTGCCAGCAGTTACTCTCGGCGGGGTGCTAGCACAGATACGCAGTATTTT.

This clonotype was detected a few times. V is TRBV6-1 and J is TRBJ2-3, with 9 bases identical to TRBD2. The CDR3 has 15 amino acids. With V trimmed by 7 bases and J by 4 bases, 9 bases remained unmatched. The germline gives CDR1 MNHNS, CDR2 SASEGT. Here the CDR3 reads CASNPWAGGPDTQYF. In nucleotides, the CDR3 is TGTGCCAGCAACCCCTGGGCGGGAGGGCCAGATACGCAGTATTTT.

This chain links TRBV19 with TRBJ2-5; 10 nucleotides align to TRBD2. This CDR3 spans 15 amino acids. V lost 5 bases to trimming and J lost 4 bases; unmatched junction nucleotides: 7. Germline V lookup: CDR1 LNHDA, CDR2 SQIVND (reference sequence). The CDR3 is CASSPGSGRRETQYF. In DNA, the CDR3 is TGTGCCAGTAGTCCCGGTAGCGGGAGGAGAGAGACCCAGTACTTC.

The sample holds many counts of this clonotype. The chain is built from TRBV12-3 or TRBV12-4 and TRBJ1-1; D is unclear. The CDR3 runs to 13 residues. The V gene lost 6 bases and the J gene lost 1 base, with 9 bases spanning the gap. DNA of the CDR3: TGTGCCAGCAGCTTGGCGGCGAACACTGAAGCTTTCTTT. It translates to CASSLAANTEAFF.